The clone carrying this TCR beta chain has a handful of counts. This record belongs to a study of identical twins. Template switching added a universal primer site, and cDNA bore unique molecular identifiers. MiXCR was run by TCRdb on the 5' RACE reads, yielding one entry per CDR3 protein. The sample yields fewer than 550,000 distinct CDR3 sequences, 13% to 15% seen once. V shed 3 bases and J 3 bases; nucleotides not matched to a gene: 5. Per the germline V gene, CDR1 is SEHNR and CDR2 is FQNEAQ (reference sequence). There are 15 residues in the CDR3. This sample was shared with a second study, whose subject was yellow fever vaccine responses in identical twins.

Sequencing input: CD4+ T cells sorted from blood. The chain links TRBV7-9 to TRBJ2-3, with TRBD1 identical over 8 bases. This TCR came from a woman aged 18 to 35 in good health. The CDR3 here is CASSFRTGRTDTQYF. The CDR3 nucleotides are TGTGCCAGCAGCTTCCGGACAGGGAGAACAGATACGCAGTATTTT.